This entry lists 31 T cell receptor beta chains sequenced from one sample in a study of cytomegalovirus exposure and HLA in healthy donors. With 60 Vbeta and 13 Jbeta primers, the PCR was carried out. TCRdb's copy holds only in-frame clones and misses some; the assay was immunoSEQ multiplex PCR. This sample has 140,000 to 150,000 clones, with over 80% found just once. Specimen: PBMCs. The receptors stem from a woman aged 30 to 39 in good health and CMV-seronegative.

The CDR3, as DNA: TGCGCCAGCAGCCCCGCGGGGCGGGGGGACCAAGAGACCCAGTACTTC. It is translated as CASSPAGRGDQETQYF. The chain recombines TRBV4-1 with TRBJ2-5; TRBD2 aligns across 8 bases. CDR1 MGHRA and CDR2 YSYEKL come from the germline V gene. The CDR3 length is 16 residues. Losses at the gene ends were 4 bases for V and 0 bases for J; bases not matched to a gene: 7.

V gene TRBV6-6 combines with J gene TRBJ2-7; 7 nucleotides align to TRBD1. With 0 bases clipped from V and 2 bases from J, the junction kept 7 bases outside the gene matches. The germline V gene encodes CDR1 MNHNY and CDR2 SVGAGI (reference sequence). There are 16 residues in the CDR3. The CDR3 loop is CASSYSPGTEPYEQYF. CDR3 coding DNA: TGTGCCAGCAGTTACTCCCCCGGGACAGAGCCCTACGAGCAGTACTTC.

The chain carries TRBV7-9 and TRBJ2-7, with D hard to call. Germline-derived CDR1 and CDR2 are SEHNR and FQNEAQ (reference sequence). V was cut by 0 bases and J by 0 bases, with 6 bases left in between. The CDR3 is 14 amino acids. The CDR3 nucleotides read TGTGCCAGCAGCTTAGCGGAGAGCTCCTACGAGCAGTACTTC. Amino acids: CASSLAESSYEQYF. Filled out from reference TRBV7-9 and TRBJ2-7, the complete variable domain reads DTGVSQNPRHKITKRGQNVTFRCDPISEHNRLYWYRQTLGQGPEFLTYFQNEAQLEKSRLLSDRFSAERPKGSFSTLEIQRTEQGDSAMYLCASSLAESSYEQYFGPGTRLTVT.

The V call is TRBV2, the J call TRBJ1-1; 7 nucleotides match TRBD1. The junction had 6 bases not matched to a gene; V was cut back by 7 bases and J by 1 base. The CDR3 has 14 amino acids. CDR1 SNHLY and CDR2 FYNNEI come from the germline V gene. The CDR3 here is CASTKTGANTEAFF. In nucleotides, the CDR3 is TGTGCCAGCACCAAAACAGGGGCGAACACTGAAGCTTTCTTT. Combining the CDR3 with reference TRBV2 and TRBJ1-1 gives the whole variable domain EPEVTQTPSHQVTQMGQEVILRCVPISNHLYFYWYRQILGQKVEFLVSFYNNEISEKSEIFDDQFSVERPDGSNFTLKIRSTKLEDSAMYFCASTKTGANTEAFFGQGTRLTVV.

CDR3 residues: CASSYGDRDLLYEQYF. DNA of the CDR3: TGTGCCAGCAGTTACGGGGACAGGGACCTCCTCTACGAGCAGTACTTC. V and J are TRBV28 and TRBJ2-7, with 9 bases that match TRBD1. The CDR3 consists of 16 residues. V was clipped by 4 bases and J by 3 bases; unmatched bases: 10. Per germline, CDR1 MDHEN and CDR2 SYDVKM.

This sequence joins TRBV4-1 and TRBJ2-5, with D perhaps matching TRBD1 (6 bases). The DNA end is a closer match to TRBJ2-7, so the J assignment may be wrong. This CDR3 spans 16 amino acids. Germline CDR1 is MGHRA and CDR2 is YSYEKL. The chain's CDR3 is CASSPTPGHELYEQYF. The DNA for the CDR3 is TGCGCCAGCAGCCCCACTCCGGGACACGAACTCTACGAGCAGTACTTC.

This clone occurred a few times. The genes are TRBV6-1 and TRBJ1-5, with D tentatively TRBD1 (5 bases). The CDR3 sequence is 13 residues long. Germline CDR1 reads MNHNS; CDR2 reads SASEGT. Between the trimmed V and J ends, which lost 3 bases and 6 bases, there was a span of 9 bases. The CDR3 DNA is TGTGCCAGCAGTGACCAGACAGTTCAGCCCCAGCATTTT. It translates to CASSDQTVQPQHF.

The chain uses TRBV30 and TRBJ1-2; 12 positions match TRBD1. J was trimmed by 8 bases and V by 3 bases; bases with no gene match: 7. The CDR3 loop spans 14 amino acids. The germline gives CDR1 GTSNPN, CDR2 SVGIG (reference sequence). In DNA form, the CDR3 reads TGTGCCTGGAGCGGGGACAGGGGGCGGAAAGGCTACACCTTC. Its protein product is CAWSGDRGRKGYTF.

The chain combines TRBV19 with TRBJ1-2; the match to TRBD1 covers 10 bases. CDR1 and CDR2 from the germline V gene are LNHDA and SQIVND (reference sequence). The CDR3 contains 15 residues. Unmatched junction bases numbered 5, after V lost 6 bases and J lost 1 base. The CDR3 nucleotides are TGTGCCAGTAGATCGAGGACAGGGGGTAACTATGGCTACACCTTC. Amino acids: CASRSRTGGNYGYTF. The entire variable domain, with the rest obtained from reference TRBV19 and TRBJ1-2, is as follows: DGGITQSPKYLFRKEGQNVTLSCEQNLNHDAMYWYRQDPGQGLRLIYYSQIVNDFQKGDIAEGYSVSREKKESFPLTVTSAQKNPTAFYLCASRSRTGGNYGYTFGSGTRLTVV.

This chain joins TRBV6-6 and TRBJ1-3; TRBD1 might be the D (6 bases). V lost 0 bases, J lost 4 bases, and 10 bases lay in between. This CDR3 contains 15 residues. CDR1 and CDR2 (germline): MNHNY, SVGAGI (reference sequence). CDR3 amino acids: CASSYSNREGNTIYF. In DNA, the CDR3 is TGTGCCAGCAGTTACTCAAACAGGGAAGGAAACACCATATATTTT.

V is TRBV2 and J is TRBJ2-7, with no clear D. Germline V gene sequence: CDR1 SNHLY, CDR2 FYNNEI. V lost 3 bases to trimming and J lost 2 bases, with 8 bases between them. The CDR3 contains 13 residues. The CDR3 sequence is CASSDPLAYEQYF. In DNA form, the CDR3 reads TGTGCCAGCAGTGACCCACTGGCCTACGAGCAGTACTTC.

This clone was seen a single time. The genes are TRBV2 and TRBJ1-5; 7 bases are a match to TRBD1. Germline V CDR1 and CDR2: SNHLY, FYNNEI. The CDR3 length is 17 residues. J was trimmed by 0 bases and V by 5 bases; bases with no gene match: 10. The CDR3 region is CASSFRDSYYSNQPQHF. The DNA for the CDR3 is TGTGCCAGCAGTTTCCGGGACAGCTATTATAGCAATCAGCCCCAGCATTTT.

The CDR3 sequence is CASSLDQGSDGYTF. In DNA, the CDR3 is TGCGCCAGCAGCTTGGATCAGGGAAGCGATGGCTACACCTTC. V and J are TRBV5-1 and TRBJ1-2; D possibly corresponds to TRBD1 (5 bases). The CDR3 covers 14 residues. Germline V CDR1 and CDR2: SGHRS, YFSETQ. V was shortened by 0 bases and J by 6 bases, with 12 bases between the two germline ends. The full variable domain, with the rest looked up from reference TRBV5-1 and TRBJ1-2, is KAGVTQTPRYLIKTRGQQVTLSCSPISGHRSVSWYQQTPGQGLQFLFEYFSETQRNKGNFPGRFSGRQFSNSRSEMNVSTLELGDSALYLCASSLDQGSDGYTFGSGTRLTVV.

This chain joins TRBV6-5 and TRBJ2-7; 7 nucleotides align to TRBD2. The V gene's germline CDR1 is MNHEY and CDR2 SVGAGI. J lost 1 base, V lost 4 bases, and 7 bases had no gene match. This CDR3 comprises 15 residues. CDR3 in amino acids: CASSLGGGLSYEQYF. The CDR3 nucleotides are TGTGCCAGCAGTTTGGGGGGGGGTTTATCCTACGAGCAGTACTTC.

The chain recombines TRBV18 with TRBJ1-1; D gene uncertain. Germline V CDR1 and CDR2: KGHSH, LQKENI. Trimming left V 2 bases short and J 1 base short, with 11 bases between. The CDR3 runs 15 residues. This CDR3 is CASSPGMGENTEAFF. As DNA, the CDR3 is TGTGCCAGCTCACCAGGGATGGGAGAGAACACTGAAGCTTTCTTT. Together with reference TRBV18 and TRBJ1-1, the CDR3 gives the full variable domain: NAGVMQNPRHLVRRRGQEARLRCSPMKGHSHVYWYRQLPEEGLKFMVYLQKENIIDESGMPKERFSAEFPKEGPSILRIQQVVRGDSAAYFCASSPGMGENTEAFFGQGTRLTVV.

The chain has TRBV19 and TRBJ2-3; D ambiguous. The CDR3 has 13 amino acids. Trimming removed 6 bases from V and 1 base from J, with 8 bases in between. Germline-derived CDR1 and CDR2 are LNHDA and SQIVND (reference sequence). The DNA for the CDR3 is TGTGCCAGTAGAATTTCTGGCACAGATACGCAGTATTTT. It encodes CASRISGTDTQYF.

The rearrangement uses TRBV30 and TRBJ2-3; perhaps TRBD2 as D (7 bases). This CDR3 comprises 15 residues. Germline V lookup: CDR1 GTSNPN, CDR2 SVGIG (reference sequence). V was shortened by 6 bases and J by 1 base, with 17 bases between the two germline ends. The CDR3 spells CACRGARGRTDTQYF. DNA of the CDR3: TGTGCCTGTCGGGGGGCGCGGGGGCGCACAGATACGCAGTATTTT.

This chain joins TRBV28 and TRBJ2-7; 9 nucleotides agree with TRBD1. The CDR3 is made up of 14 amino acids. Germline trimming cut 4 bases from V and 3 bases from J; bases unmatched to any gene: 4. Germline values: CDR1 MDHEN, CDR2 SYDVKM. The DNA for the CDR3 is TGTGCCAGCAGTTCCCCGACAGGGGGCTACGAGCAGTACTTC. Protein: CASSSPTGGYEQYF.

The chain combines TRBV4-3 with TRBJ1-1; D is ambiguous. The germline V gene has CDR1 LGHNA and CDR2 YSLEER. Trimming removed 2 bases from V and 5 bases from J, with 18 bases in between. The CDR3 extends over 16 amino acids. The CDR3 nucleotides are TGCGCCAGCAGCCAAAACCCCCGCGGGGTTGGGACTGAAGCTTTCTTT. Amino acid sequence: CASSQNPRGVGTEAFF.

This clone was detected once. J is TRBJ1-2 and V is TRBV5-4; D gene unclear. This CDR3 comprises 14 residues. The germline CDR1 and CDR2 sequences are SGHNT and YYREEE (reference sequence). V lost 2 bases and J lost 5, with 13 bases in between. CDR3 in amino acids: CASSFDREGYGYTF. The CDR3, as DNA: TGTGCCAGCAGCTTCGACCGGGAAGGATATGGCTACACCTTC.

This chain links TRBV25-1 with TRBJ2-5; D remains unclear. CDR3 length: 10 residues. Germline V CDR1 and CDR2: MGHDK, SYGVNS. The V end lost 6 bases, the J end lost 5 bases, and 4 bases lay between the germline ends. The CDR3 DNA reads as TGTGCCAGCAGGCAGGAGACCCAGTACTTC. Its protein is CASRQETQYF.

The chain couples TRBV29-1 to TRBJ2-3; possibly TRBD2 for D (6 bases). Trimming took 7 bases from V and 4 from J, leaving 6 bases between them. The CDR3 loop spans 10 amino acids. The V gene's germline CDR1 is SQVTM and CDR2 ANQGSEA. The CDR3 region has the DNA TGCAGCGGGGGGGCAGATACGCAGTATTTT. It specifies CSGGADTQYF.

The gene calls are TRBV7-3 and TRBJ1-3; D gene ambiguous. This CDR3 is 13 amino acids long. The ends were cut back, 4 bases at V and 1 base at J, with 5 bases in the middle. Per germline, CDR1 SGHTA and CDR2 FQGTGA. The chain's CDR3 is CASSSTSGNTIYF. The CDR3 DNA is TGTGCCAGCAGCTCCACTTCTGGAAACACCATATATTTT.

Written as DNA, the CDR3 is TGTGCCAGCAGCCCGGGTTTTAATGAAAAACTGTTTTTT. Translating gives CASSPGFNEKLFF. The chain uses TRBV14 and TRBJ1-4; D gene uncertain. Germline assignment: CDR1 SGHDN and CDR2 FVKESK. Deletions cut 4 bases from V and 4 bases from J, with 7 bases between. The CDR3 has 13 residues.

The chain has TRBV19 and TRBJ1-5, with TRBD1 matching 7 bases. Germline lookup yields CDR1 LNHDA and CDR2 SQIVND (reference sequence). This CDR3 region has 14 residues. Trimming removed 3 bases from V and 6 bases from J; junction bases left unmatched: 5. The CDR3 loop reads CASSIGAGGQPQHF. DNA for the CDR3: TGTGCCAGTAGTATCGGGGCAGGGGGTCAGCCCCAGCATTTT. Complete variable domain (other parts from reference TRBV19 and TRBJ1-5): DGGITQSPKYLFRKEGQNVTLSCEQNLNHDAMYWYRQDPGQGLRLIYYSQIVNDFQKGDIAEGYSVSREKKESFPLTVTSAQKNPTAFYLCASSIGAGGQPQHFGDGTRLSIL.

The rearrangement links TRBV19 to TRBJ2-1, with a tentative D call TRBD2 (6 bases). Trimming shortened V by 5 bases and J by 2 bases, and 22 bases separated the two germline ends. Per germline, CDR1 LNHDA and CDR2 SQIVND (reference sequence). The length of the CDR3 is 18 residues. In DNA, the CDR3 is TGTGCCAGTAGTCCCCCGTCCGGGCGGGGCGGGACCTACAATGAGCAGTTCTTC. The encoded protein is CASSPPSGRGGTYNEQFF. Based on the CDR3 plus reference TRBV19 and TRBJ2-1, the full variable domain is DGGITQSPKYLFRKEGQNVTLSCEQNLNHDAMYWYRQDPGQGLRLIYYSQIVNDFQKGDIAEGYSVSREKKESFPLTVTSAQKNPTAFYLCASSPPSGRGGTYNEQFFGPGTRLTVL.

As DNA, the CDR3 is TGTGCCAGCAGCCTTTTGCTAAGCACAGATACGCAGTATTTT. This translates into CASSLLLSTDTQYF. The chain uses TRBV14 and TRBJ2-3; D uncertain. There are 14 residues in the CDR3. Germline-derived CDR1 and CDR2 are SGHDN and FVKESK. V was pared by 4 bases and J by 0 bases, with 8 bases between. The whole variable domain, remainder taken from reference TRBV14 and TRBJ2-3, is EAGVTQFPSHSVIEKGQTVTLRCDPISGHDNLYWYRRVMGKEIKFLLHFVKESKQDESGMPNNRFLAERTGGTYSTLKVQPAELEDSGVYFCASSLLLSTDTQYFGPGTRLTVL.

A few counts support this clone. V and J are TRBV4-3 and TRBJ1-5; 9 nucleotides agree with TRBD1. V trimming: 4 bases; J trimming: 4 bases; junction bases outside the gene matches: 5. The CDR3 is made up of 15 amino acids. Germline V gene sequence: CDR1 LGHNA, CDR2 YSLEER. CDR3 amino acids: CASSPGTGSNQPQHF. The CDR3 DNA reads TGCGCCAGCAGCCCCGGGACAGGGTCTAATCAGCCCCAGCATTTT.

This rearrangement joins TRBV7-9 to TRBJ2-3; 11 bases map to TRBD2. The trim removed 5 bases at V and 1 base at J, leaving 11 bases unmatched. Germline lookup yields CDR1 SEHNR and CDR2 FQNEAQ (reference sequence). This CDR3 region has 18 residues. CDR3 bases: TGTGCCAGCAGCCCTCGAGGTAGCGGGAGGGCCGGCACAGATACGCAGTATTTT. It translates to CASSPRGSGRAGTDTQYF.

V gene TRBV5-1 combines with J gene TRBJ1-4, with TRBD1 matching over 10 bases. Germline loops: CDR1 SGHRS, CDR2 YFSETQ. The CDR3 is made up of 14 amino acids. The ends lost 4 bases at V and 8 bases at J; junction bases unmatched: 5. CDR3 nucleotides: TGCGCCAGCAGCCAGACAGGGGGCGACGAAAAACTGTTTTTT. It encodes CASSQTGGDEKLFF.

The chain employs TRBV9 and TRBJ2-4, with 8 bases that match TRBD1. Germline assignment: CDR1 SGDLS and CDR2 YYNGEE. The V segment lost 1 base and the J segment 8 bases; nucleotides outside the gene matches: 2. CDR3 length: 13 residues. CDR3 sequence reads: CASSVNRGDIQYF. The CDR3 DNA reads as TGTGCCAGCAGCGTAAACAGGGGGGACATTCAGTACTTC.